These 22 T cell receptor beta chains originate from one sample sequenced in a study of blood T cell repertoires in COVID-19. The method was immunoSEQ multiplex PCR; TCRdb's version includes in-frame clones alone and lacks a portion of them. The sample shows roughly 180,000 clones, less than 90% of them seen only once. The specimen sequenced was peripheral blood. These receptor sequences come from a man in his 70s with active or convalescent COVID-19.

The chain employs TRBV7-9 and TRBJ2-3; no clear D gene. In germline, CDR1 is SEHNR, CDR2 FQNEAQ (reference sequence). V was shortened by 1 base and J by 0 bases, with 5 bases between the two germline ends. The CDR3 loop spans 14 amino acids. CDR3 in DNA: TGTGCCAGCAGCTTAGGGCAGAGCACAGATACGCAGTATTTT. The encoded protein is CASSLGQSTDTQYF.

The chain couples TRBV30 to TRBJ1-1; 8 nucleotides align to TRBD1. The CDR3 consists of 18 residues. With V trimmed by 2 bases and J by 4 bases, 18 bases remained unmatched. Per germline, CDR1 GTSNPN and CDR2 SVGIG (reference sequence). The CDR3 region has the DNA TGTGCCTGGAGTCCTTACCTCGGACAGGGCCCTGATGGCACTGAAGCTTTCTTT. Translated: CAWSPYLGQGPDGTEAFF.

The CDR3 here is CASSLEGQIYTEAFF. The CDR3 bases are TGCGCCAGCAGCTTGGAAGGACAGATTTACACTGAAGCTTTCTTT. This chain uses TRBV5-1 with TRBJ1-1; possible D gene TRBD1, 6 bases. V shed 0 bases and J shed 3 bases, with 12 bases lying between them. This CDR3 spans 15 amino acids. Looked up from germline, CDR1 is SGHRS and CDR2 is YFSETQ. Based on the CDR3 plus reference TRBV5-1 and TRBJ1-1, the full variable domain is KAGVTQTPRYLIKTRGQQVTLSCSPISGHRSVSWYQQTPGQGLQFLFEYFSETQRNKGNFPGRFSGRQFSNSRSEMNVSTLELGDSALYLCASSLEGQIYTEAFFGQGTRLTVV.

The chain combines TRBV6-6 with TRBJ1-3; D gene uncertain. Trimming took off 6 bases at V and 0 bases at J, with 12 bases between the two ends. The CDR3 length is 15 residues. Germline assignment: CDR1 MNHNY and CDR2 SVGAGI (reference sequence). The CDR3, as DNA: TGTGCCAGCAGCTTAACAGCTAACTCTGGAAACACCATATATTTT. Translated: CASSLTANSGNTIYF.

The chain carries TRBV7-8 and TRBJ2-7; 10 positions match TRBD1. This CDR3 is built from 15 residues. Germline V gene data show CDR1 as SGHVS and CDR2 as FQNEAQ. Losses at the gene ends were 5 bases for V and 6 bases for J; bases not matched to a gene: 10. The CDR3 nucleotides read TGTGCCAGCAGCGCCGCCGGGACAGGGGTCGGCGAGCAGTACTTC. Protein product: CASSAAGTGVGEQYF. Full variable domain (missing parts from reference TRBV7-8 and TRBJ2-7): GAGVSQSPRYKVAKRGQDVALRCDPISGHVSLFWYQQALGQGPEFLTYFQNEAQLDKSGLPSDRFFAERPEGSVSTLKIQRTQQEDSAVYLCASSAAGTGVGEQYFGPGTRLTVT.

The chain joins TRBV29-1 to TRBJ1-6, with TRBD1 matching 8 bases. The germline V gene encodes CDR1 SQVTM and CDR2 ANQGSEA. CDR3 length equals 12 residues. With V trimmed by 8 bases and J by 10 bases, 7 bases remained unmatched. The CDR3, as DNA: TGCAGCCCCAGGGGGCGTGAGTCACCCCTCCACTTT. Translation gives CSPRGRESPLHF.

This chain joins TRBV7-9 and TRBJ2-2; a weak D match, TRBD1 (6 bases). The CDR3 is 15 amino acids. Trimming removed 5 bases at V and 1 base at J, with 11 bases between. Germline CDR1 and CDR2: SEHNR and FQNEAQ (reference sequence). As DNA, the CDR3 is TGTGCCAGCAGCACGACAGGAGAGAACACCGGGGAGCTGTTTTTT. Protein: CASSTTGENTGELFF. Supplemented by reference TRBV7-9 and TRBJ2-2, the full variable domain reads DTGVSQNPRHKITKRGQNVTFRCDPISEHNRLYWYRQTLGQGPEFLTYFQNEAQLEKSRLLSDRFSAERPKGSFSTLEIQRTEQGDSAMYLCASSTTGENTGELFFGEGSRLTVL.

This clone showed up just a few times. The chain combines TRBV28 with TRBJ1-1; a possible D gene is TRBD1 (5 bases). CDR1 is MDHEN and CDR2 is SYDVKM in the germline V gene. V lost 5 bases and J lost 0, with 37 bases in between. This CDR3 has 23 residues. The CDR3 here is CASSPSGTSAGPGTGSMNTEAFF. CDR3 nucleotide sequence: TGTGCCAGCAGTCCCTCGGGAACTTCTGCGGGACCGGGGACGGGATCAATGAACACTGAAGCTTTCTTT.

This rearrangement joins TRBV29-1 to TRBJ1-3; D remains ambiguous. From germline, CDR1 is SQVTM and CDR2 ANQGSEA. Trimming took 6 bases from V and 0 from J, leaving 12 bases between them. The CDR3 runs to 14 residues. The CDR3 DNA is TGCAGCGTCCAACAGACTAGCTCTGGAAACACCATATATTTT. This encodes CSVQQTSSGNTIYF.

Written as DNA, the CDR3 is TGTGCCAGCAGTTACGGACAGATAAACACCGGGGAGCTGTTTTTT. This translates into CASSYGQINTGELFF. The chain has TRBV6-5 and TRBJ2-2; TRBD1 might be the D (6 bases). This CDR3 region has 15 residues. Per the germline V gene, CDR1 is MNHEY and CDR2 is SVGAGI. Trimming stripped 2 bases from V and 2 bases from J, with 9 bases between.

The rearrangement links TRBV10-3 to TRBJ2-1; 9 bases agree with TRBD2. Germline trimming cut 4 bases from V and 12 bases from J; bases unmatched to any gene: 16. Germline V gene sequence: CDR1 ENHRY, CDR2 SYGVKD. CDR3 length: 16 residues. The DNA for the CDR3 is TGTGCCATCAGTGCGGAGCCTAGCGGGATGTCAGGAGGGCAGTTCTTC. Amino acid sequence: CAISAEPSGMSGGQFF.

The V and J genes are TRBV19 and TRBJ1-5; 7 nucleotides match TRBD1. This CDR3 is 16 amino acids long. V dropped 3 bases and J dropped 5; count of bases not matched to a gene: 10. CDR1 and CDR2 (germline): LNHDA, SQIVND (reference sequence). In DNA, the CDR3 is TGTGCCAGTAGTATCGACGGACAGGCTCCGTATCAGCCCCAGCATTTT. This gives the protein CASSIDGQAPYQPQHF. Looking up the rest from reference TRBV19 and TRBJ1-5 gives the full variable domain: DGGITQSPKYLFRKEGQNVTLSCEQNLNHDAMYWYRQDPGQGLRLIYYSQIVNDFQKGDIAEGYSVSREKKESFPLTVTSAQKNPTAFYLCASSIDGQAPYQPQHFGDGTRLSIL.

The rearrangement joins TRBV11-2 to TRBJ2-2, with 9 bases that match TRBD2. Germline-derived CDR1 and CDR2 are SGHAT and FQNNGV. There are 17 residues in the CDR3. With 0 bases clipped from V and 4 bases from J, the junction kept 6 bases outside the gene matches. The CDR3 here is CASSLDASGVRTGELFF. DNA of the CDR3: TGTGCCAGCAGCTTAGATGCTAGCGGGGTGCGCACCGGGGAGCTGTTTTTT.

CDR3 coding DNA: TGTGCCAGCAGCTCCGACAGGGGATTGAGCACAGATACGCAGTATTTT. It translates to CASSSDRGLSTDTQYF. V gene TRBV14 combines with J gene TRBJ2-3, with 8 bases matching TRBD1. This CDR3 has 16 amino acids. Germline CDR1 SGHDN, CDR2 FVKESK. V gave up 5 bases and J gave up 0 bases; unmatched junction bases: 7.

The rearrangement uses TRBV3-1 (or the pseudogene TRBV3-2) and TRBJ2-3, with 9 bases identical to TRBD2. With V trimmed by 0 bases and J by 4 bases, 8 bases remained unmatched. Germline CDR1 reads LGHDT; CDR2 reads YNNKEL (reference sequence). This CDR3 is built from 17 residues. This CDR3 reads CASSQDPPSGTADTQYF. CDR3 DNA sequence: TGTGCCAGCAGCCAAGATCCCCCTAGCGGGACGGCAGATACGCAGTATTTT.

This chain uses TRBV4-1 with TRBJ1-5; TRBD1 agrees at 12 bases. The V segment lost 4 bases and the J segment 4 bases; nucleotides outside the gene matches: 5. Germline V CDR1 and CDR2: MGHRA, YSYEKL. The CDR3 runs to 16 residues. CDR3 protein: CASSPGQGAENQPQHF. CDR3 sequence (DNA): TGCGCCAGCAGCCCGGGACAGGGGGCGGAAAATCAGCCCCAGCATTTT.

The V call is TRBV9, the J call TRBJ2-2; no clear D gene. The CDR3 has 15 amino acids. The V and J ends lost 0 bases and 4 bases respectively, with 10 bases between them. CDR1 is SGDLS and CDR2 is YYNGEE in the germline V gene. DNA for the CDR3: TGTGCCAGCAGCGTAGAGACGACATTCACCGGGGAGCTGTTTTTT. It specifies CASSVETTFTGELFF.

This clone was observed a handful of times. This rearrangement joins TRBV5-4 to TRBJ2-7; TRBD1 aligns across 12 bases. Germline V gene lookup returns CDR1 SGHNT and CDR2 YYREEE (reference sequence). V lost 3 bases to trimming and J lost 7 bases; unmatched junction nucleotides: 5. The CDR3 extends over 14 amino acids. The chain's CDR3 is CASSSGQGAVEQYF. The CDR3 bases are TGTGCCAGCAGCTCGGGACAGGGGGCGGTGGAGCAGTACTTC.

In its sample, this clone was seen once. The rearrangement uses TRBV7-9 and TRBJ2-5; D is perhaps TRBD1 (5 bases). V lost 6 bases and J lost 2, with 13 bases in between. This CDR3 contains 14 residues. Germline loops: CDR1 SEHNR, CDR2 FQNEAQ (reference sequence). This chain's CDR3 is CASRPDRKQETQYF. DNA for the CDR3: TGTGCCAGCAGACCAGACAGAAAACAAGAGACCCAGTACTTC.

The rearrangement joins TRBV29-1 to TRBJ1-3; possibly TRBD1 for D (5 bases). Trimming stripped 6 bases from V and 0 bases from J, with 12 bases between. Germline V gene sequence: CDR1 SQVTM, CDR2 ANQGSEA. The CDR3 contains 14 residues. DNA of the CDR3: TGCAGCGTGGCCGACAGTGTCTCTGGAAACACCATATATTTT. Protein: CSVADSVSGNTIYF.

The DNA of the CDR3 is TGTGCCAGCAGTTTAGTTCCGACCGGGGCCCAGCATTTT. Translated, it gives CASSLVPTGAQHF. The J gene is TRBJ1-5, the V gene TRBV28; D remains unclear. Germline CDR1 is MDHEN and CDR2 is SYDVKM. Trimming stripped 2 bases from V and 11 bases from J, with 13 bases between. The CDR3 sequence is 13 residues long. The variable domain in full, completed from reference TRBV28 and TRBJ1-5, reads DVKVTQSSRYLVKRTGEKVFLECVQDMDHENMFWYRQDPGLGLRLIYFSYDVKMKEKGDIPEGYSVSREKKERFSLILESASTNQTSMYLCASSLVPTGAQHFGDGTRLSIL.

V gene TRBV5-8 combines with J gene TRBJ1-6; 7 nucleotides match TRBD1. This CDR3 has 17 residues. Trimming at V came to 3 bases and at J to 1 base, leaving 7 bases not matched to a gene. Per germline, CDR1 SGHTS and CDR2 YDEGEE. CDR3 in amino acids: CASSSTTGASYNSPLHF. The CDR3 region has the DNA TGTGCCAGCAGCTCAACCACAGGGGCTTCCTATAATTCACCCCTCCACTTT.